These 28 T cell receptor beta chains were sequenced from one sample in a study of brain T cells in children with intractable seizures listed by TCRdb under 2021. The time point label for this specimen denotes: resected brain tissue, or blood drawn just prior to surgery. The receptor library was made with the immunoSEQ multiplex PCR assay. TCRdb re-hosts the immuneACCESS table, in-frame sequences only. Its copies lack some clones; in the studies checked, an unresolved V gene accounts for under half of them, and the cause for the rest is not known. The sample includes 75,000 to 80,000 clones, with 90% to 95% observed a single time. The ten biggest clones cover over 1.5% of the sample. This specimen was peripheral blood, taken at surgery. The origin of the receptors is a boy in the first two years of life with tuberous sclerosis and intractable seizures.

The V and J genes are TRBV29-1 and TRBJ2-1; D gene ambiguous. In germline, CDR1 is SQVTM, CDR2 ANQGSEA. Trimming removed 6 bases at V and 0 bases at J, with 15 bases between. This CDR3 contains 15 residues. In DNA, the CDR3 is TGCAGCGTCCGACCATATGTTCGCTCCTACAATGAGCAGTTCTTC. Its protein is CSVRPYVRSYNEQFF.

The chain has TRBV4-2 and TRBJ2-7; 8 bases are shared with TRBD1. Trimming took 0 bases from V and 4 from J; bases not matched to a gene: 5. CDR1 and CDR2 (germline): LGHNA, YNFKEQ. CDR3 length equals 15 residues. CDR3 amino acids: CASSQEQGGGYEQYF. The CDR3 DNA follows: TGTGCCAGCAGCCAAGAACAGGGGGGTGGTTACGAGCAGTACTTC.

This chain uses TRBV5-6 with TRBJ2-7; 8 bases agree with TRBD1. J was trimmed by 0 bases and V by 4 bases; bases with no gene match: 12. The CDR3 length is 17 residues. Germline V CDR1 and CDR2: SGHDT, YYEEEE. Here the CDR3 DNA reads TGTGCCAGCAGCCCCGGGACAGGCCCGAGGGGCTCCTACGAGCAGTACTTC. Its protein is CASSPGTGPRGSYEQYF.

The rearrangement joins TRBV19 to TRBJ2-3, with 10 bases identical to TRBD2. The CDR3 totals 17 residues. The V segment lost 10 bases and the J segment 5 bases; nucleotides outside the gene matches: 18. The germline gives CDR1 LNHDA, CDR2 SQIVND (reference sequence). CDR3 loop: CATETPHSSGSKDTQYF. The CDR3 nucleotides are TGTGCCACTGAGACACCGCACTCTAGCGGGAGTAAAGATACGCAGTATTTT.

V gene TRBV6-2 or TRBV6-3 combines with J gene TRBJ1-5; the D gene is possibly TRBD1 (6 bases). The V end lost 5 bases, the J end lost 4 bases, and 15 bases lay between the germline ends. The germline CDR1 and CDR2 sequences are MNHEY and SVGEGT. This CDR3 is 15 amino acids long. This chain's CDR3 is CASSVGGGGNQPQHF. The CDR3 DNA reads TGTGCCAGCAGTGTAGGTGGAGGGGGGAATCAGCCCCAGCATTTT.

J is TRBJ1-5 and V is TRBV19, with D possibly being TRBD1 (5 bases). The germline V gene encodes CDR1 LNHDA and CDR2 SQIVND (reference sequence). V was shortened by 0 bases and J by 4 bases, with 13 bases between the two germline ends. This CDR3 contains 16 residues. CDR3 residues: CASSIEKGIGNQPQHF. The CDR3, as DNA: TGTGCCAGTAGTATAGAAAAGGGGATTGGGAATCAGCCCCAGCATTTT.

This clone was recorded only once. The chain uses TRBV12-5 and TRBJ1-2; 10 bases are a match to TRBD1. CDR1 and CDR2 from the germline V gene are LGHNT and FRNRAP. The CDR3 extends over 18 amino acids. V lost 0 bases and J lost 7; bases outside the gene matches: 14. CDR3 DNA: TGTGCTAGTGGTTTGGTACTCGTGGGGGACAGGGGCAGACGTGGCTACACCTTC. Translating it yields CASGLVLVGDRGRRGYTF.

This clone was counted a single time. V is TRBV5-1 and J is TRBJ2-7; the D gene is possibly TRBD2 (6 bases). The germline V gene has CDR1 SGHRS and CDR2 YFSETQ. CDR3 length: 15 residues. V was clipped by 4 bases and J by 0 bases, with 14 bases between them. CDR3: CASSQDAGNSYEQYF. CDR3 bases: TGCGCCAGCAGCCAGGACGCGGGGAACTCCTACGAGCAGTACTTC.

The chain is built from TRBV5-1 and TRBJ1-2, with 10 bases aligning to TRBD1. With V trimmed by 4 bases and J by 10 bases, 10 bases remained unmatched. The CDR3 is 14 amino acids. Germline assignment: CDR1 SGHRS and CDR2 YFSETQ. CDR3 DNA: TGCGCCAGCAGCCTAGGACAGGGGGGCGCAGTCTACACCTTC. Translation gives CASSLGQGGAVYTF. The full variable domain, its missing parts supplied by reference TRBV5-1 and TRBJ1-2, is KAGVTQTPRYLIKTRGQQVTLSCSPISGHRSVSWYQQTPGQGLQFLFEYFSETQRNKGNFPGRFSGRQFSNSRSEMNVSTLELGDSALYLCASSLGQGGAVYTFGSGTRLTVV.

The chain couples TRBV27 to TRBJ1-2, with D tentatively TRBD1 (6 bases). V dropped 2 bases and J dropped 8 bases, with 12 bases sitting between them. Per germline, CDR1 MNHEY and CDR2 SMNVEV (reference sequence). This CDR3 spans 13 amino acids. CDR3 sequence: CASSLGRGAGYTF. The CDR3 DNA is TGTGCCAGCAGTTTAGGCAGGGGTGCAGGCTACACCTTC.

The chain uses TRBV2 and TRBJ2-4, with D unresolved. The CDR3 extends over 12 amino acids. Germline CDR1 SNHLY, CDR2 FYNNEI. The V end was cut by 7 bases, the J end by 9 bases, with 13 bases between. CDR3 residues: CASMTPAAIQYF. CDR3 nucleotides: TGTGCCAGCATGACTCCGGCGGCCATTCAGTACTTC.

V and J are TRBV4-1 and TRBJ2-1, with TRBD2 identical over 8 bases. Trimming at V came to 4 bases and at J to 0 bases, leaving 5 bases not matched to a gene. The CDR3 spans 16 residues. CDR1 and CDR2 (germline): MGHRA, YSYEKL. DNA of the CDR3: TGCGCCAGCAGCCTACAGCGGGAGAGCTCCTACAATGAGCAGTTCTTC. This sequence encodes CASSLQRESSYNEQFF.

V usage is TRBV19 and J usage is TRBJ1-5, with 8 bases fitting TRBD1. The CDR3 totals 15 residues. Germline CDR1 reads LNHDA; CDR2 reads SQIVND (reference sequence). J lost 4 bases, V lost 7 bases, and 9 bases had no gene match. CDR3 DNA sequence: TGTGCCAGTAAGGTGCAGGGGGCAGGGAATCAGCCCCAGCATTTT. It translates to CASKVQGAGNQPQHF.

The chain is built from TRBV25-1 and TRBJ2-7; 7 bases align to TRBD2. The CDR3 extends over 17 amino acids. With 1 base clipped from V and 6 bases from J, the junction kept 15 bases outside the gene matches. CDR1 is MGHDK and CDR2 is SYGVNS in the germline V gene. In nucleotides, the CDR3 is TGTGCCAGCAGTGAATTGAAGGGAGGGCTACTTCAGAGCGAGCAGTACTTC. Encoded protein: CASSELKGGLLQSEQYF.

The chain combines TRBV28 with TRBJ1-2; TRBD1 matches 9 bases. CDR1 and CDR2 (germline): MDHEN, SYDVKM. This CDR3 is 13 amino acids long. V lost 3 bases, J lost 5 bases, and 1 base stayed unmatched. CDR3 nucleotides: TGTGCCAGCAGTTTGGGACAGGGTTATGGCTACACCTTC. This translates into CASSLGQGYGYTF.

The chain uses TRBV6-5 and TRBJ2-3; no clear D. V lost 2 bases to trimming and J lost 0 bases, with 9 bases between them. Germline CDR1 and CDR2: MNHEY and SVGAGI. This CDR3 contains 15 residues. CDR3 region: CASSYGGSSTDTQYF. CDR3 bases: TGTGCCAGCAGTTACGGCGGCTCTAGCACAGATACGCAGTATTTT.

The chain uses TRBV29-1 and TRBJ1-1; 8 bases match TRBD1. The CDR3 covers 12 residues. CDR1 is SQVTM, CDR2 ANQGSEA, per germline. The trim removed 5 bases at V and 4 bases at J, leaving 3 bases unmatched. The CDR3 DNA is TGCAGCGTTTATGACAGGGGCACTGAAGCTTTCTTT. This encodes CSVYDRGTEAFF.

V is TRBV3-1 (or the pseudogene TRBV3-2) and J is TRBJ2-3; no clear D. The CDR3 consists of 13 residues. The ends were cut back, 0 bases at V and 4 bases at J, with 5 bases in the middle. The germline gives CDR1 LGHDT, CDR2 YNNKEL (reference sequence). CDR3 nucleotide sequence: TGTGCCAGCAGCCAAGATTGGTCAGATACGCAGTATTTT. Translating gives CASSQDWSDTQYF.

This clone has a single count. The gene calls are TRBV10-3 and TRBJ1-5; D is unresolved. Germline-derived CDR1 and CDR2 are ENHRY and SYGVKD. The CDR3 consists of 15 residues. Deletions cut 3 bases from V and 3 bases from J, with 12 bases between. The CDR3 spells CAISDERPNNQPQHF. Here the CDR3 DNA reads TGTGCCATCAGTGACGAGCGGCCGAACAATCAGCCCCAGCATTTT.

The chain employs TRBV9 and TRBJ2-5; D is ambiguous. This CDR3 is 13 amino acids long. Germline assignment: CDR1 SGDLS and CDR2 YYNGEE. Trimming shortened V by 1 base and J by 5 bases, and 9 bases separated the two germline ends. The CDR3 bases are TGTGCCAGCAGCGTACATGGACCCGAGACCCAGTACTTC. Translation: CASSVHGPETQYF.

This clone showed up just once. The V gene is TRBV7-6, the J gene TRBJ1-2; D may be TRBD1 (6 bases). The germline V gene has CDR1 SGHVS and CDR2 FNYEAQ. CDR3 length: 15 residues. Trimming took off 5 bases at V and 8 bases at J, with 21 bases between the two ends. The chain's CDR3 is CASSLLTGPEGGYTF. The CDR3 bases are TGTGCCAGCAGCCTCCTGACAGGCCCCGAGGGGGGCTACACCTTC.

The rearrangement links TRBV13 to TRBJ1-1, with D hard to call. Trimming removed 1 base from V and 0 bases from J, with 12 bases in between. CDR1 is PRHDT, CDR2 FYEKMQ, per germline (reference sequence). The CDR3 has 16 amino acids. As DNA, the CDR3 is TGTGCCAGCAGCTTAGAGGGTTCGGCTGTGAACACTGAAGCTTTCTTT. This encodes CASSLEGSAVNTEAFF.

This clone is a singleton in its sample. The rearrangement links TRBV24-1 to TRBJ2-1; TRBD1 matches 11 bases. The CDR3 has 16 residues. Germline CDR1 and CDR2: KGHDR and SFDVKD. The V segment lost 5 bases and the J segment 4 bases; nucleotides outside the gene matches: 6. The CDR3: CATSVRTGGPYNEQFF. DNA for the CDR3: TGTGCCACCAGTGTCCGGACAGGGGGCCCGTACAATGAGCAGTTCTTC.

The chain employs TRBV28 and TRBJ1-2; 8 bases are shared with TRBD1. Trimming at V came to 6 bases and at J to 3 bases, leaving 21 bases not matched to a gene. Germline CDR1 is MDHEN and CDR2 is SYDVKM. The CDR3 length is 19 residues. DNA for the CDR3: TGTGCCAGCAGACCACCTTCATACAGGGGGACTACCGGGGACTATGGCTACACCTTC. Protein: CASRPPSYRGTTGDYGYTF.

The chain is built from TRBV6-5 and TRBJ1-1; D may be TRBD1 (5 bases). CDR3 size: 15 residues. The germline V gene has CDR1 MNHEY and CDR2 SVGAGI. V was pared by 2 bases and J by 5 bases, with 15 bases between. CDR3 sequence (DNA): TGTGCCAGCAGTTACGGGGGACCCCCGTTTACTGAAGCTTTCTTT. As protein: CASSYGGPPFTEAFF.

V and J are TRBV6-5 and TRBJ1-3, with D perhaps TRBD1 (5 bases). Germline V CDR1 and CDR2: MNHEY, SVGAGI. With 10 bases removed from V and 5 bases from J, the gap between germline ends came to 21 bases. This CDR3 comprises 15 residues. CDR3 loop: CATLLDPGPRNTIYF. The CDR3 region has the DNA TGTGCCACCCTCCTAGACCCGGGGCCCAGAAACACCATATATTTT.

This clone has a handful of counts. The V and J genes are TRBV13 and TRBJ1-5; no clear D. The CDR3 runs 13 residues. Germline assignment: CDR1 PRHDT and CDR2 FYEKMQ (reference sequence). The V gene lost 5 bases and the J gene lost 4 bases, with 9 bases spanning the gap. CDR3 in DNA: TGTGCCAGCAGCATAACAGAAAATCAGCCCCAGCATTTT. Amino acid sequence: CASSITENQPQHF.

The chain recombines TRBV2 with TRBJ2-4; D gene uncertain. Trimming removed 0 bases at V and 6 bases at J, with 9 bases between. This CDR3 comprises 14 residues. Germline-derived CDR1 and CDR2 are SNHLY and FYNNEI. The CDR3 DNA reads as TGTGCCAGCAGTGAAGCGAGGCTGATAAACATTCAGTACTTC. Translation gives CASSEARLINIQYF.